The 17 T cell receptor beta chains in this list originate from one sample, sequenced in a study of Ad26.COV2.S vaccination and SARS-CoV-2 variants. Here immunoSEQ multiplex PCR was the method, and the copy in TCRdb shows in-frame clones only, minus some. The repertoire has 300,000 to 350,000 clones, around 89% of them found once; the top ten carry 6.4%. Regarding treatment: some 20 received Ad26.COV2.S at low or high dose, single or two shots; roughly five received placebo; per-sample allocation not given. The investigators took samples on day 63 after the first vaccine or placebo injection. The specimen comprised peripheral blood, sampled in a trial of Ad26.COV2.S vaccine versus placebo. These receptors were obtained from a person between 18 and 65 years old who received the Ad26.COV2.S COVID-19 vaccine or a placebo.

Notes on this clone: Other DNA sequences in this specimen translate into the identical CDR3. V usage is TRBV6-5 and J usage is TRBJ1-5; 8 bases map to TRBD1. The CDR3 sequence is 14 residues long. Per the germline V gene, CDR1 is MNHEY and CDR2 is SVGAGI. The trim removed 6 bases at V and 4 bases at J, leaving 5 bases unmatched. The CDR3 sequence: CASRRTGRNQPQHF. CDR3 in DNA: TGTGCCAGCAGAAGGACAGGGCGGAATCAGCCCCAGCATTTT.

This rearrangement joins TRBV30 to TRBJ2-3, with a possible D match to TRBD2 (5 bases). From germline, CDR1 is GTSNPN and CDR2 SVGIG (reference sequence). V lost 0 bases to trimming and J lost 1 base, with 14 bases between them. CDR3 size: 16 residues. CDR3: CAWSVLRHGGTDTQYF. CDR3 DNA sequence: TGTGCCTGGAGTGTACTTAGGCACGGGGGCACAGATACGCAGTATTTT.

The sample holds many counts of this clone. This chain uses TRBV10-1 with TRBJ2-1; D might be TRBD2 (5 bases). The V end lost 0 bases, the J end lost 5 bases, and 20 bases lay between the germline ends. Germline V lookup: CDR1 WNHNN, CDR2 SYGVQD (reference sequence). The length of the CDR3 is 18 residues. The CDR3 DNA sequence: TGCGCCAGCAGTGAGTCAGTCACGGGAAACCAAATCGACAATGAGCAGTTCTTC. It codes for CASSESVTGNQIDNEQFF.

The V gene is TRBV15, the J gene TRBJ2-7; tentatively, D is TRBD1 or TRBD2 (6 bases each). The germline V gene encodes CDR1 LNHNV and CDR2 YYDKDF (reference sequence). The CDR3 extends over 14 amino acids. Trimming took off 5 bases at V and 3 bases at J, with 14 bases between the two ends. CDR3 DNA: TGTGCCACCAGCGGGGGGCCTCAATACTACGAGCAGTACTTC. Translated: CATSGGPQYYEQYF.

The chain has TRBV5-5 and TRBJ2-1; 14 positions agree with TRBD2. The germline V gene has CDR1 SGHKS and CDR2 YYEKEE (reference sequence). The ends lost 1 base at V and 2 bases at J; junction bases unmatched: 11. The CDR3 length is 20 residues. The CDR3 region is CASSLWARLAGGLPYNEQFF. CDR3 coding DNA: TGTGCCAGCAGCTTGTGGGCAAGACTAGCGGGGGGGCTACCCTACAATGAGCAGTTCTTC.

The genes are TRBV12-3 or TRBV12-4 and TRBJ2-7; TRBD2 is a possible D gene (5 bases). This CDR3 is 13 amino acids long. Trimming stripped 5 bases from V and 2 bases from J, with 10 bases between. The CDR3 region is CASSRRTAYEQYF. CDR3 bases: TGTGCCAGCAGTCGCAGGACTGCCTACGAGCAGTACTTC.

J is TRBJ2-5 and V is TRBV4-1, with 12 positions matching TRBD2. The CDR3 extends over 16 amino acids. Germline lookup yields CDR1 MGHRA and CDR2 YSYEKL. The junction had 6 bases not matched to a gene; V was cut back by 2 bases and J by 5 bases. The CDR3 nucleotides are TGCGCCAGCAGCCAATTTCGACTAGCGGGAGAGGAGACCCAGTACTTC. As protein: CASSQFRLAGEETQYF.

The V and J genes are TRBV6-4 and TRBJ1-2, with a weak D call TRBD1 (6 bases). Between the trimmed V and J ends, which lost 2 bases and 8 bases, there was a span of 9 bases. Germline V gene lookup returns CDR1 MRHNA and CDR2 SNTAGT. The CDR3 contains 12 residues. The DNA of the CDR3 is TGTGCCAGCAGTGACGGGGGGCGCGGCTACACCTTC. Residues: CASSDGGRGYTF.

The V and J genes are TRBV21-1 and TRBJ1-1. TRBV21-1 is described as a pseudogene. The CDR3 sequence is 15 residues long. The CDR3 protein is CASSKEEVANTEAFF. CDR3 nucleotide sequence: TGTGCCAGCAGCAAAGAAGAGGTAGCAAACACTGAAGCTTTCTTT.

CDR3 amino acids: CAWSRGSYGYTF. In DNA, the CDR3 is TGTGCCTGGAGTAGGGGTTCCTATGGCTACACCTTC. The chain combines TRBV30 with TRBJ1-2, with D perhaps TRBD1 (5 bases). The CDR3 has 12 amino acids. V was shortened by 2 bases and J by 4 bases, with 8 bases between the two germline ends. The V gene's germline CDR1 is GTSNPN and CDR2 SVGIG (reference sequence).

The chain is built from TRBV6-5 and TRBJ2-7; D possibly corresponds to TRBD1 (6 bases). This CDR3 is built from 16 residues. CDR1 and CDR2 (germline): MNHEY, SVGAGI. The V gene lost 4 bases and the J gene lost 0 bases, with 16 bases spanning the gap. The CDR3 spells CASSLPGQPHSYEQYF. CDR3 nucleotide sequence: TGTGCCAGCAGTTTACCGGGACAACCCCACTCCTACGAGCAGTACTTC.

In its sample, this clone was seen once. V is TRBV19 and J is TRBJ2-4; a possible D gene is TRBD1 (6 bases). Germline V gene sequence: CDR1 LNHDA, CDR2 SQIVND (reference sequence). V was shortened by 7 bases and J by 5 bases, with 6 bases between the two germline ends. CDR3 length equals 11 residues. The CDR3 region has the DNA TGTGCCAGTAACAGGGAAAACATTCAGTACTTC. Translated, it gives CASNRENIQYF.

The genes are TRBV4-3 and TRBJ2-1, with D uncertain. V was pared by 4 bases and J by 5 bases, with 12 bases between. Germline V gives CDR1 LGHNA, CDR2 YSLEER. The CDR3 is 14 amino acids. The CDR3 coding sequence is TGCGCCAGCAGCCGCTTCTTAATCGACAATGAGCAGTTCTTC. It codes for CASSRFLIDNEQFF.

The chain recombines TRBV7-3 with TRBJ1-1, with D perhaps TRBD1 (5 bases). CDR1 is SGHTA, CDR2 FQGTGA, per germline. V was pared by 0 bases and J by 1 base, with 15 bases between. The CDR3 covers 17 residues. This CDR3 reads CASSLTPTDGENTEAFF. The CDR3 bases are TGTGCCAGCAGCTTAACGCCGACAGATGGGGAGAACACTGAAGCTTTCTTT.

The chain combines TRBV5-5 with TRBJ2-3; 11 bases line up with TRBD2. J lost 2 bases, V lost 0 bases, and 5 bases had no gene match. The CDR3 has 17 residues. Germline values: CDR1 SGHKS, CDR2 YYEKEE (reference sequence). The CDR3 here is CASSLGGLADPTDTQYF. In nucleotides, the CDR3 is TGTGCCAGCAGCTTGGGGGGACTAGCGGACCCCACAGATACGCAGTATTTT.

The table lists this clone with many counts. The J gene is TRBJ1-2, the V gene TRBV3-1 (or the pseudogene TRBV3-2); D may be TRBD1 (6 bases). The CDR3 totals 13 residues. CDR1 is LGHDT and CDR2 is YNNKEL in the germline V gene (reference sequence). V lost 4 bases and J lost 6, with 12 bases in between. The CDR3 reads CASSPGGGNGYTF. The CDR3 bases are TGTGCCAGCAGCCCGGGGGGCGGCAATGGCTACACCTTC.

This chain uses TRBV30 with TRBJ1-1; 7 bases map to TRBD1. This CDR3 has 14 amino acids. From germline, CDR1 is GTSNPN and CDR2 SVGIG (reference sequence). V was clipped by 3 bases and J by 3 bases; unmatched bases: 7. The CDR3 sequence is CAWRGDRTHTEAFF. The CDR3 nucleotides read TGTGCCTGGAGGGGGGACAGAACCCACACTGAAGCTTTCTTT.